Listed below are T cell receptor beta chains from one sample, sequenced in a study of T cells in Graves' hyperthyroidism and ophthalmopathy. From the multiplex PCR reads, TCRdb called clonotypes with MiXCR, one entry per CDR3 protein. This sample has hundreds of thousands of distinct CDR3 sequences; 16% occur once, and the top ten carry about 3.5%. Source material: blood. All receptors come from a woman in her thirties or forties with Graves' ophthalmopathy. Each CDR3 is given with its conserved first and last residue. Clone size appears in some rows only: once, few, many, or a class for an expanded clone.

abundance: many
v_gene: TRBV3-1
CDR3aa: CASSQNGLGETQYF

abundance: few
v_gene: TRBV13
CDR3aa: CASSASWGGKDLEKLFF

abundance: .
v_gene: TRBV27
CDR3aa: CASTGTGGSPLHF

abundance: .
v_gene: TRBV6-1
CDR3aa: CASSPQGAYGANVLTF

abundance: .
v_gene: TRBV11-2
CDR3aa: CASSSGHGNSPLHF

abundance: .
v_gene: TRBV4-2
CDR3aa: CASSQDPRGGENEKLFF

abundance: many
v_gene: TRBV6-1
CDR3aa: CASSRFAGQADTQYF

abundance: .
v_gene: TRBV4-1
CDR3aa: CASSQRDEQFF

abundance: many
v_gene: TRBV20-1
CDR3aa: CSATDRGGIGELFF

abundance: .
v_gene: TRBV7-2
CDR3aa: CASTLLRMTDTQYF

abundance: many
v_gene: TRBV5-8
CDR3aa: CASSLTGPSYNEQFF

abundance: many
v_gene: TRBV20-1
CDR3aa: CSAKTSGRAEQFF

abundance: many
v_gene: TRBV30
CDR3aa: CAWSGRLAGTYNEQFF

abundance: .
v_gene: TRBV19
CDR3aa: CASSIVSRVGEKLFF

abundance: .
v_gene: TRBV2
CDR3aa: CASRIQSNQPQHF

abundance: many
v_gene: TRBV7-2
CDR3aa: CASSLWVSTDTQYF

abundance: many
v_gene: TRBV12-3/TRBV12-4
CDR3aa: CASSEGPVYGYTF

abundance: .
v_gene: TRBV10-3
CDR3aa: CAISAPPGLAGSYNEQFF

abundance: .
v_gene: TRBV13
CDR3aa: CASSSKRENTGELFF

abundance: few
v_gene: TRBV5-1
CDR3aa: CASSFQGIVDTEAFF

abundance: few
v_gene: TRBV18
CDR3aa: CASSPPSSGTFTDTQYF

abundance: many
v_gene: TRBV7-9
CDR3aa: CASSSQGYWSTDTQYF

abundance: many
v_gene: TRBV3-1
CDR3aa: CASSQRVGSPLHF

abundance: many
v_gene: TRBV20-1
CDR3aa: CSASYGSSYNEQFF

abundance: many
v_gene: TRBV18
CDR3aa: CASSPGQQDGYTF

abundance: many
v_gene: TRBV20-1
CDR3aa: CSARRDMNTEAFF

abundance: few
v_gene: TRBV9
CDR3aa: CASSEHGLGTEAFF

abundance: few
v_gene: TRBV10-3
CDR3aa: CATRDRAYMNTEAFF

abundance: .
v_gene: TRBV6-2/TRBV6-3
CDR3aa: CASTRQGIYGYTF

abundance: many
v_gene: TRBV18
CDR3aa: CASSPSEDRVGTEAFF

abundance: .
v_gene: TRBV5-8
CDR3aa: CASSPVVTAFEAFF

abundance: many
v_gene: TRBV7-8
CDR3aa: CASMYGGDYNEQFF

abundance: many
v_gene: TRBV28
CDR3aa: CASSSSGTYNEQFF

abundance: many
v_gene: TRBV12-3/TRBV12-4
CDR3aa: CASTTRGSDYEQYF

abundance: many
v_gene: TRBV18
CDR3aa: CASSPAPGGSYEQYF

abundance: many
v_gene: TRBV2
CDR3aa: CASRGAGGQPQHF

abundance: many
v_gene: TRBV30
CDR3aa: CAWSVPDTQYF

abundance: .
v_gene: TRBV4-2
CDR3aa: CASSLSMTSVTDTQYF

abundance: .
v_gene: TRBV11-1
CDR3aa: CASSLAGEEAQYF

abundance: .
v_gene: TRBV16
CDR3aa: CASSQTLTVQETQYF

abundance: .
v_gene: TRBV19
CDR3aa: CASTMEGTSGIYEQYF

abundance: many
v_gene: TRBV12-3/TRBV12-4
CDR3aa: CASSPGQANQPQHF

abundance: many
v_gene: TRBV2
CDR3aa: CASRGPGYEQYF

abundance: many
v_gene: TRBV28
CDR3aa: CASSPGQGTSTLGLQFF

abundance: .
v_gene: TRBV19
CDR3aa: CASSTVSNQPQHF

abundance: many
v_gene: TRBV6-1
CDR3aa: CASSPDYLGDTQYF

abundance: many
v_gene: TRBV7-2
CDR3aa: CASSLDGLGGYTF

abundance: many
v_gene: TRBV24-1
CDR3aa: CATSGDGGGTEAFF

abundance: few
v_gene: TRBV7-2
CDR3aa: CASSPRAGLAGSYEQYF

abundance: few
v_gene: TRBV5-1
CDR3aa: CASSQRGRPGDEQFF

abundance: few
v_gene: TRBV30
CDR3aa: CAWSEILGPYEQYF